Each of the 12 T cell receptor beta chains below was sequenced from the same sample in a study of blood T cells in healthy people across ages. It was with a sample-barcoded 5' primer and a J-beta primer mix that a second PCR of roughly 7 to 11 cycles was run. Using its own MiXCR run on the 5' RACE reads, TCRdb lists one record per CDR3 protein. Counted here are about 730,000 distinct CDR3 sequences, 43% occurring once; the ten biggest clones make up 20% to 25%. Source material: blood. All receptors derive from a woman in her fifties or sixties in good health.

The chain has TRBV25-1 and TRBJ1-6; D ambiguous. Trimming shortened V by 4 bases and J by 9 bases, and 13 bases separated the two germline ends. Germline V gene lookup returns CDR1 MGHDK and CDR2 SYGVNS. The CDR3 is 14 residues long. DNA for the CDR3: TGTGCCAGCAGTGTCGGCGCAGAGCGTTCACCCCTCCACTTT. Translated, it gives CASSVGAERSPLHF.

The CDR3 DNA sequence: TGCGCCAGCACCCCTGGAGGAGCCGAGCAGTACTTC. It specifies CASTPGGAEQYF. The chain has TRBV5-1 and TRBJ2-4, with D possibly being TRBD2 (5 bases). The DNA end is more similar to TRBJ2-7, so the J call may be wrong. This CDR3 comprises 12 residues. Per the germline V gene, CDR1 is SGHRS and CDR2 is YFSETQ.

A remark on this clonotype: This may come from a read error, since a much larger clone is one base off. The rearrangement uses TRBV20-1 and TRBJ2-1; D is ambiguous. Germline V gene sequence: CDR1 DFQATT, CDR2 SNEGSKA (reference sequence). The V end lost 5 bases, the J end lost 0 bases, and 11 bases lay between the germline ends. CDR3 length equals 14 residues. The CDR3 reads CSAPDAFSYNEQFF. In DNA, the CDR3 is TGCAGTGCTCCGGACGCTTTCTCCTACAATGAGCAGTTCTTC.

The chain employs TRBV28 and TRBJ2-1, with 11 positions matching TRBD2. The trim removed 3 bases at V and 6 bases at J, leaving 4 bases unmatched. This CDR3 region has 15 residues. Germline V gives CDR1 MDHEN, CDR2 SYDVKM. CDR3 protein: CASSFSSGRSNEQFF. Written as DNA, the CDR3 is TGTGCCAGCAGTTTCTCTAGCGGGAGGTCCAATGAGCAGTTCTTC.

This clonotype was seen a few times. The chain uses TRBV5-1 and TRBJ2-7; D could derive from TRBD1 or TRBD2 (6 bases each). V was pared by 0 bases and J by 2 bases, with 21 bases between. Germline V CDR1 and CDR2: SGHRS, YFSETQ. The CDR3 runs 18 residues. The CDR3 bases are TGCGCCAGCAGCTTGGCCGGTAGTGGGGGGCAGTTCCCCTACGAGCAGTACTTC. Translated: CASSLAGSGGQFPYEQYF.

V is TRBV5-1 and J is TRBJ2-3, with 9 nucleotides matching TRBD2. With V trimmed by 0 bases and J by 1 base, 12 bases remained unmatched. Germline-derived CDR1 and CDR2 are SGHRS and YFSETQ. The CDR3 is 19 residues long. The CDR3 sequence: CASSLAPAGGLPGTDTQYF. CDR3 in DNA: TGCGCCAGCAGCTTGGCCCCAGCGGGGGGCCTACCTGGCACAGATACGCAGTATTTT.

This rearrangement joins TRBV20-1 to TRBJ2-1; a possible D gene is TRBD2 (5 bases). The CDR3 consists of 13 residues. Germline CDR1 is DFQATT and CDR2 is SNEGSKA (reference sequence). Trimming cost V 6 bases and J 3 bases, with 12 bases left between them. CDR3 sequence (DNA): TGCAGTGCGGGTGGGAGCGGCTACAATGAGCAGTTCTTC. Translating gives CSAGGSGYNEQFF.

The gene calls are TRBV7-2 and TRBJ1-1; D is possibly TRBD1 (5 bases). V was cut by 1 base and J by 7 bases, with 13 bases left in between. Germline V gene data show CDR1 as SGHTA and CDR2 as FQGNSA. The CDR3 is 14 residues long. The CDR3 DNA sequence: TGTGCCAGCAGCTTAGGTTGGACACAGGTTGAAGCTTTCTTT. Translated, it gives CASSLGWTQVEAFF.

Only one count was recorded for this clonotype. The rearrangement links TRBV10-3 to TRBJ2-3, with 7 bases aligning to TRBD1. V was pared by 9 bases and J by 3 bases, with 12 bases of the junction left unmatched. CDR1 ENHRY and CDR2 SYGVKD come from the germline V gene. This CDR3 spans 15 amino acids. CDR3 protein: CAIREGQVTTDTQYF. The CDR3 DNA is TGTGCCATTAGGGAAGGACAGGTGACGACAGATACGCAGTATTTT.

This clonotype has more than one count but fewer than ten. V gene TRBV9 combines with J gene TRBJ2-3; tentatively, D is TRBD1 or TRBD2 (5 bases each). The length of the CDR3 is 14 residues. Germline CDR1 SGDLS, CDR2 YYNGEE. V dropped 0 bases and J dropped 6 bases, with 11 bases sitting between them. CDR3 in DNA: TGTGCCAGCAGCGTAGGAGGGGATGGGGATACGCAGTATTTT. This encodes CASSVGGDGDTQYF.

Note on this clonotype: A read error may be the cause here, since a much bigger clone is one base away. The rearrangement links TRBV2 to TRBJ2-5, with 9 positions matching TRBD1. This CDR3 is 13 amino acids long. In germline, CDR1 is SNHLY, CDR2 FYNNEI. The CDR3 sequence is CASTTGGVETRYF. CDR3 nucleotide sequence: TGTGCCAGCACGACAGGGGGAGTAGAGACCCGGTACTTC.

This chain's CDR3 is CASSTGLVHTGELFF. The CDR3 DNA sequence: TGTGCCAGCAGCACAGGACTAGTTCACACCGGGGAGCTGTTTTTT. This sequence joins TRBV6-5 and TRBJ2-2; 7 bases line up with TRBD2. CDR3 length equals 15 residues. CDR1 is MNHEY, CDR2 SVGAGI, per germline. V lost 6 bases, J lost 3 bases, and 7 bases stayed unmatched.